This T cell receptor (beta chain) came from a study of neurological immune-mediated disorders. The cDNA was generated through 5'RACE incorporating 10-nucleotide random UMIs. One entry per CDR3 protein, called by TCRdb with MiXCR from the 5' RACE reads. The table shows under 45,000 distinct CDR3 sequences, with roughly 21% occurring only once. CDR3 length: 14 residues. Germline V CDR1 and CDR2: MNHNS, SASEGT. Germline trimming cut 4 bases from V and 2 bases from J; bases unmatched to any gene: 4. This clonotype came up many times. Stated time point: technical triplicate 3. The unsorted libraries were produced from 2 million PBMCs held at -80 C.

The V call is TRBV6-1, the J call TRBJ2-7, with 8 bases lining up with TRBD1. The sample taken for sequencing was PBMCs. The TCR sequence derives from a man aged 55 to 70 with HTLV-1-associated myelopathy (HAM/TSP). This CDR3 is CASSASRGPYEQYF. DNA for the CDR3: TGTGCCAGCAGTGCGAGCAGGGGGCCCTACGAGCAGTACTTC.